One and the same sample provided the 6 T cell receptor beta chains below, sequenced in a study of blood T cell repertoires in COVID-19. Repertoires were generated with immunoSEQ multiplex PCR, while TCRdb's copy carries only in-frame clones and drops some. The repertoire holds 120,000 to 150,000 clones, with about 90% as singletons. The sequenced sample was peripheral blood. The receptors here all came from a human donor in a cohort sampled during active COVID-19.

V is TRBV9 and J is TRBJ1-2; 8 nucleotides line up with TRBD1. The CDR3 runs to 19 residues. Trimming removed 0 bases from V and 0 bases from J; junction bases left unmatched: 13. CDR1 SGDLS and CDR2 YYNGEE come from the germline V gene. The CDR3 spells CASSVATIGTGISNYGYTF. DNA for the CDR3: TGTGCCAGCAGCGTAGCTACCATTGGGACAGGTATTTCTAACTATGGCTACACCTTC.

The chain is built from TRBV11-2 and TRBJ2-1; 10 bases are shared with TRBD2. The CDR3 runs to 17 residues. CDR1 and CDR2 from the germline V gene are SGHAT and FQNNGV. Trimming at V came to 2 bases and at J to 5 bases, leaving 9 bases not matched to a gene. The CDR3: CASSLIGLAANNNEQFF. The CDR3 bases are TGTGCCAGCAGCTTAATAGGACTAGCGGCAAATAACAATGAGCAGTTCTTC.

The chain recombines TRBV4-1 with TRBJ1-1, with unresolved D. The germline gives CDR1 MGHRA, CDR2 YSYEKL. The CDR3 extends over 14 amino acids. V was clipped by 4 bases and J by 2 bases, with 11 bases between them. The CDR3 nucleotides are TGCGCCAGCAGCCCCATGACTGAAAACACTGAAGCTTTCTTT. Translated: CASSPMTENTEAFF.

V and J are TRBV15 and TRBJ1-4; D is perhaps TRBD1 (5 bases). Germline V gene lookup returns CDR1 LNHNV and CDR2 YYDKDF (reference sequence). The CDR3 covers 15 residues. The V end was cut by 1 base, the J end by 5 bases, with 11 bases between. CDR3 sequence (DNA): TGTGCCACCAGCAGAGGGTCAGGGAAGAATGAAAAACTGTTTTTT. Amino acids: CATSRGSGKNEKLFF.

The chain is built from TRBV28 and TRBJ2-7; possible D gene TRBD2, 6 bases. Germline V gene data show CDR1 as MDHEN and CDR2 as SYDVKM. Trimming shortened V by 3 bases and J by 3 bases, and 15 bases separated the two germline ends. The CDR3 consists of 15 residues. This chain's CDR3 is CASSFRGVSVYEQYF. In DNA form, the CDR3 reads TGTGCCAGCAGTTTTCGCGGGGTCTCTGTCTACGAGCAGTACTTC.

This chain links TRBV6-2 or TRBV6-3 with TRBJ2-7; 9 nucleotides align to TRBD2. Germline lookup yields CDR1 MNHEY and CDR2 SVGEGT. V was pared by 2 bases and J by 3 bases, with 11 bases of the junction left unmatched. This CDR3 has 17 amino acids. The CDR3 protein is CASSYTGRSGRFYEQYF. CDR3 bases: TGTGCCAGCAGTTACACCGGTAGGAGCGGGAGGTTCTACGAGCAGTACTTC.